This is a list of T cell receptor beta chains from one sample in a study of T cell responses to AZD1222 COVID-19 vaccine. Sequencing was performed with immunoSEQ multiplex PCR; in TCRdb, only in-frame clones are kept and a portion is missing. The sample includes 84,000 or so clones, around 90% of them seen just once. The input for sequencing was peripheral blood, taken on day 0 of MenACWY control vaccination. These receptors all come from an adult in good health. Both conserved end residues are part of each CDR3. D genes are given only for firm matches. The size of a clone is reported for some rows only, either as once, few or many, or as a class for expanded clones.

CDR3 length	V gene	J gene	clone size	D gene	CDR3 protein	CDR3 DNA
13	TRBV28	TRBJ1-2	few	TRBD1	CASRQTGTDGYTF	TGTGCCAGCAGGCAGACAGGGACGGATGGCTACACCTTC
15	TRBV24-1	TRBJ1-2	few	.	CATSDLRGWDYGYTF	TGTGCCACCAGTGATTTGAGAGGGTGGGACTATGGCTACACCTTC
16	TRBV5-4	TRBJ2-2	.	TRBD1	CASSPGQGRGSGELFF	TGTGCCAGCAGCCCAGGACAGGGAAGGGGATCCGGGGAGCTGTTTTTT
17	TRBV6-1	TRBJ1-2	once	.	CASSDVGGDPLNYGYTF	TGTGCCAGCAGTGATGTGGGGGGCGACCCTCTCAACTATGGCTACACCTTC
14	TRBV5-6	TRBJ2-7	.	.	CASSLVRESYEQYF	TGTGCCAGCAGCTTGGTCAGGGAGTCCTACGAGCAGTACTTC
14	TRBV6-5	TRBJ1-2	few	TRBD1	CASRRTGGDYGYTF	TGTGCCAGCAGGAGAACAGGGGGGGACTATGGCTACACCTTC
15	TRBV6-5	TRBJ1-5	.	.	CASTESGSPNQPQHF	TGTGCCAGCACCGAAAGCGGCAGTCCCAATCAGCCCCAGCATTTT
17	TRBV28	TRBJ1-6	once	TRBD1	CASSLTGTGVFNSPLHF	TGTGCCAGCAGTCTGACCGGGACAGGGGTTTTCAATTCACCCCTCCACTTT
11	TRBV6-6	TRBJ2-7	.	TRBD1	CACQGAREQYF	TGTGCCTGCCAGGGGGCGCGGGAGCAGTACTTC
13	TRBV10-2	TRBJ1-5	.	.	CASSEQGNQPQHF	TGCGCCAGCAGTGAACAGGGTAATCAGCCCCAGCATTTT
14	TRBV5-1	TRBJ2-5	.	.	CASSRDGRGETQYF	TGCGCCAGCAGCCGGGACGGAAGAGGGGAGACCCAGTACTTC
13	TRBV7-3	TRBJ2-6	.	.	CASSSIGANVLTF	TGTGCCAGCAGCTCTATCGGGGCCAACGTCCTGACTTTC
15	TRBV7-2	TRBJ1-1	.	.	CASSSYRVEYTEAFF	TGTGCCAGCAGCTCCTACAGGGTCGAGTACACTGAAGCTTTCTTT
13	TRBV10-3	TRBJ2-1	.	.	CATQATPASEQFF	TGTGCCACCCAAGCGACACCGGCCAGTGAGCAGTTCTTC
14	TRBV28	TRBJ1-2	.	.	CASSLAGNNYGYTF	TGTGCCAGCAGTTTAGCGGGGAATAACTATGGCTACACCTTC
13	TRBV6-4	TRBJ2-3	.	TRBD2	CASSEGTRDTQYF	TGTGCCAGCAGTGAGGGGACTAGAGATACGCAGTATTTT
15	TRBV7-7	TRBJ2-1	.	TRBD2	CASSVELAGPGEQFF	TGTGCTAGCAGTGTGGAACTAGCGGGACCGGGGGAGCAGTTCTTC
12	TRBV6-2/TRBV6-3	TRBJ1-1	.	.	CASSLMNTEAFF	TGTGCCAGCAGTCTCATGAACACTGAAGCTTTCTTT
13	TRBV29-1	TRBJ1-6	.	.	CSARQDMNSPLHF	TGCAGCGCCAGACAGGACATGAATTCACCCCTCCACTTT
16	TRBV6-5	TRBJ1-1	.	TRBD1	CASSYSGDRENTEAFF	TGTGCCAGCAGTTACTCGGGGGACAGAGAGAACACTGAAGCTTTCTTT
16	TRBV6-5	TRBJ1-6	.	.	CASSYSKSQGGSPLHF	TGTGCCAGCAGTTACTCGAAATCGCAGGGTGGCTCACCCCTCCACTTT
14	TRBV11-2	TRBJ1-4	.	.	CASSLRAGAEKLFF	TGTGCCAGCAGCTTACGGGCTGGGGCTGAAAAACTGTTTTTT
13	TRBV6-5	TRBJ1-1	once	.	CASTAGWDTEAFF	TGTGCCAGCACCGCGGGCTGGGACACTGAAGCTTTCTTT
16	TRBV5-1	TRBJ2-7	.	TRBD1	CASSLGRDRGLGEQYF	TGCGCCAGCAGCTTGGGCCGGGACAGGGGGCTTGGCGAGCAGTACTTC
13	TRBV20-1	TRBJ2-5	.	.	CSASRGPQETQYF	TGCAGTGCTAGTAGGGGCCCCCAAGAGACCCAGTACTTC
15	TRBV3-1/TRBV3-2	TRBJ1-1	.	TRBD1	CASSHGGQRDTEAFF	TGTGCCAGCAGCCACGGGGGACAGCGGGACACTGAAGCTTTCTTT
16	TRBV4-3	TRBJ2-1	.	TRBD2	CASSQDLERGANEQFF	TGCGCCAGCAGCCAAGATCTCGAGCGGGGGGCCAATGAGCAGTTCTTC
14	TRBV28	TRBJ2-2	.	.	CASRRGANTGELFF	TGTGCCAGCAGGCGCGGAGCGAACACCGGGGAGCTGTTTTTT
12	TRBV27	TRBJ2-7	.	.	CASSLIGGEQYF	TGTGCCAGCAGCCTCATAGGGGGGGAGCAGTACTTC
14	TRBV6-2/TRBV6-3	TRBJ2-5	.	TRBD1	CASSWDRAGETQYF	TGTGCCAGCAGTTGGGACAGGGCCGGGGAGACCCAGTACTTC
14	TRBV27	TRBJ2-2	.	.	CASSFRGGTGELFF	TGTGCCAGCAGTTTCCGGGGAGGCACCGGGGAGCTGTTTTTT
13	TRBV7-9	TRBJ1-2	.	.	CASSATGLYGYTF	TGTGCCAGCAGCGCCACGGGGCTGTATGGCTACACCTTC
15	TRBV4-2	TRBJ2-2	.	.	CASSQDDVVTGELFF	TGTGCCAGCAGCCAAGATGACGTGGTCACCGGGGAGCTGTTTTTT
16	TRBV5-4	TRBJ2-1	.	TRBD2	CASSLGLAALYNEQFF	TGTGCCAGCAGCTTGGGGCTAGCGGCCCTCTACAATGAGCAGTTCTTC
15	TRBV6-2/TRBV6-3	TRBJ1-2	once	.	CASSSGGSDFYGYTF	TGTGCCAGCAGTTCTGGGGGCTCCGACTTCTATGGCTACACCTTC
16	TRBV7-6	TRBJ1-3	.	TRBD1	CASSSGGQSSGNTIYF	TGTGCCAGCAGCTCAGGGGGGCAGAGCTCTGGAAACACCATATATTTT
15	TRBV6-5	TRBJ1-4	.	TRBD1	CASSYTDRATEKLFF	TGTGCCAGCAGTTACACCGACAGGGCTACCGAAAAACTGTTTTTT
15	TRBV19	TRBJ1-5	once	.	CASSALASGSQPQHF	TGTGCCAGTAGTGCCCTGGCGTCGGGGAGTCAGCCCCAGCATTTT
14	TRBV10-3	TRBJ2-1	.	TRBD1	CAIRAQGTYNEQFF	TGTGCCATCAGAGCACAGGGGACCTACAATGAGCAGTTCTTC
15	TRBV10-1	TRBJ2-1	.	TRBD2	CASRAGTSGSEEQFF	TGCGCCAGCAGAGCCGGGACTAGCGGGAGCGAAGAGCAGTTCTTC
14	TRBV19	TRBJ2-5	.	.	CASSPPLALETQYF	TGTGCCAGTAGTCCGCCACTAGCCCTTGAGACCCAGTACTTC
15	TRBV24-1	TRBJ2-5	.	TRBD1	CATSDPQGGDETQYF	TGTGCCACCAGTGACCCTCAAGGGGGCGATGAGACCCAGTACTTC
16	TRBV3-1/TRBV3-2	TRBJ1-1	.	TRBD1	CASSPTQTGRNTEAFF	TGTGCCAGCAGCCCCACCCAGACAGGGAGAAACACTGAAGCTTTCTTT
17	TRBV18	TRBJ1-3	.	.	CASSPSAVRRSGNTIYF	TGTGCCAGCTCACCATCGGCGGTCCGGCGCTCTGGAAACACCATATATTTT
13	TRBV15	TRBJ2-7	once	.	CATSRDNVYEQYF	TGTGCCACCAGCAGAGATAATGTCTACGAGCAGTACTTC
18	TRBV6-6	TRBJ2-5	.	TRBD2	CASSPHGAGGPSGETQYF	TGTGCCAGCAGTCCCCATGGAGCGGGGGGGCCTTCTGGAGAGACCCAGTACTTC